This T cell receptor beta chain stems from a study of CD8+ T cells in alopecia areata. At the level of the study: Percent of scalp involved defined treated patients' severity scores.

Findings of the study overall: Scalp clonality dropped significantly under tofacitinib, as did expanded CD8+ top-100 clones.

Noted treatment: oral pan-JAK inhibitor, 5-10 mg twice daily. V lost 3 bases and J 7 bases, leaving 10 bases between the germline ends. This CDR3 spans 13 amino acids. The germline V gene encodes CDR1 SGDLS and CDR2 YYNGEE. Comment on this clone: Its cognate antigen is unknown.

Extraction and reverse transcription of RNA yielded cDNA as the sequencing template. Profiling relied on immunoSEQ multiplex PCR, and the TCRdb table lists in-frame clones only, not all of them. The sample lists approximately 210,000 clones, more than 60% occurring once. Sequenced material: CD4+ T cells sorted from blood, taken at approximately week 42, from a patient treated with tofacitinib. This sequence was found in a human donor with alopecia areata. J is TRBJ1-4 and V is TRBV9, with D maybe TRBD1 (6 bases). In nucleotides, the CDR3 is TGTGCCAGCAGCGCACAGGGAGGTGAAAAACTGTTTTTT. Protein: CASSAQGGEKLFF.